This T cell receptor (beta chain) emerged from a study of a mutant IDH1 vaccine in newly diagnosed glioma. At the level of the study: Treated patients showed a male proportion of about 62%, a female proportion of roughly 38%, and a mean age of 40.4 years. Radiotherapy, temozolomide, or both had been given previously, and both were given to most. General study points: It was approximately 93% of patients that developed vaccine-induced immune responses.

TCRdb keeps only in-frame clones here, not all; method: immunoSEQ multiplex PCR. The sample consists of 98,000 or so clones, about 90% of them appearing once. Germline assignment: CDR1 SGHAT and CDR2 FQNNGV. The CDR3 runs to 14 residues. V was clipped by 2 bases and J by 2 bases, with 10 bases between them. As to this clone: The antigen remains unidentified.

This sample's time point: baseline, week 1 (first vaccination visit). This sample's treatment: pre-vaccination baseline after standard-of-care therapy. In every donor, the tumor was a new WHO grade 3 or 4 IDH1-mutant, ATRX-lost astrocytoma. V usage is TRBV11-2 and J usage is TRBJ2-7; D is possibly TRBD1 (5 bases). The receptor's source is a woman in her fifties or sixties with glioma. Sequenced here: PBMCs, sampled from a glioma patient treated with radiotherapy, temozolomide or both. The CDR3 sequence is CASSLYDRAYEQYF. The CDR3 nucleotides are TGTGCCAGCAGCTTATATGACAGAGCCTACGAGCAGTACTTC.